Listed below are T cell receptor beta chains from one sample, sequenced in a study of cytomegalovirus exposure and HLA in healthy donors. Some clones are missing from TCRdb's copy, which holds only in-frame ones; the method was immunoSEQ multiplex PCR. The table records some 100,000 clones, roughly 80% of them present only once. Specimen: PBMCs. The receptors shown here come from a male donor in good health and CMV-seropositive. Each CDR3 is given with its conserved first and last residue. D genes are given only for firm matches. The size of a clone is reported for some rows only, either as once, few or many, or as a class for expanded clones.

j_call: TRBJ1-2; cdr3_length: 13; d_call: TRBD1; v_call: TRBV9; clone_size: few; cdr3_aa: CASSPQGPYGYTF; cdr3_nt: TGTGCCAGCAGCCCACAGGGGCCCTATGGCTACACCTTC
j_call: TRBJ1-6; cdr3_length: 14; d_call: -; v_call: TRBV6-4; clone_size: -; cdr3_aa: CASRATGDNSPLHF; cdr3_nt: TGTGCCAGCAGGGCGACAGGAGATAATTCACCCCTCCACTTT
j_call: TRBJ1-2; cdr3_length: 14; d_call: -; v_call: TRBV5-1; clone_size: -; cdr3_aa: CASSLATGTYGYTF; cdr3_nt: TGCGCCAGCAGCTTGGCCACAGGGACGTATGGCTACACCTTC
j_call: TRBJ2-3; cdr3_length: 16; d_call: TRBD2; v_call: TRBV11-1; clone_size: once; cdr3_aa: CASSFQGLAGQDTQYF; cdr3_nt: TGTGCCAGCAGCTTTCAAGGACTAGCGGGCCAAGATACGCAGTATTTT
j_call: TRBJ2-2; cdr3_length: 13; d_call: -; v_call: TRBV7-9; clone_size: -; cdr3_aa: CASSLTGNGELFF; cdr3_nt: TGTGCCAGCAGCCTTACAGGGAACGGGGAGCTGTTTTTT
j_call: TRBJ2-5; cdr3_length: 14; d_call: -; v_call: TRBV18; clone_size: -; cdr3_aa: CASSPLLGQETQYF; cdr3_nt: TGTGCCAGCTCACCACTACTAGGACAGGAGACCCAGTACTTC
j_call: TRBJ1-1; cdr3_length: 17; d_call: -; v_call: TRBV28; clone_size: once; cdr3_aa: CASNTRSRGAGDTEAFF; cdr3_nt: TGTGCCAGCAACACTAGGTCCCGAGGGGCGGGGGACACTGAAGCTTTCTTT
j_call: TRBJ1-1; cdr3_length: 12; d_call: TRBD1; v_call: TRBV2; clone_size: -; cdr3_aa: CASRQDRTEAFF; cdr3_nt: TGTGCCAGCAGACAGGACAGGACTGAAGCTTTCTTT
j_call: TRBJ2-1; cdr3_length: 16; d_call: -; v_call: TRBV4-1; clone_size: -; cdr3_aa: CASSQVDIISYNEQFF; cdr3_nt: TGCGCCAGCAGCCAAGTAGACATCATCTCCTACAATGAGCAGTTCTTC
j_call: TRBJ1-2; cdr3_length: 13; d_call: -; v_call: TRBV19; clone_size: -; cdr3_aa: CASSIYSNYGYTF; cdr3_nt: TGTGCCAGTAGTATCTACTCTAACTATGGCTACACCTTC
j_call: TRBJ2-1; cdr3_length: 14; d_call: TRBD1; v_call: TRBV5-1; clone_size: -; cdr3_aa: CASSLGQGSGKQFF; cdr3_nt: TGCGCCAGCAGCTTGGGACAGGGAAGCGGTAAACAGTTCTTC
j_call: TRBJ2-1; cdr3_length: 15; d_call: -; v_call: TRBV2; clone_size: -; cdr3_aa: CASSAGKLTNNEQFF; cdr3_nt: TGTGCCAGCAGTGCCGGAAAACTAACGAACAATGAGCAGTTCTTC
j_call: TRBJ1-2; cdr3_length: 16; d_call: -; v_call: TRBV5-1; clone_size: -; cdr3_aa: CASSQRGGATNYGYTF; cdr3_nt: TGCGCCAGCAGCCAACGGGGGGGGGCGACTAACTATGGCTACACCTTC
j_call: TRBJ1-5; cdr3_length: 15; d_call: -; v_call: TRBV6-5; clone_size: few; cdr3_aa: CASSRTGASNQPQHF; cdr3_nt: TGTGCCAGCAGTCGAACTGGGGCTAGCAATCAGCCCCAGCATTTT
j_call: TRBJ2-5; cdr3_length: 16; d_call: TRBD1; v_call: TRBV15; clone_size: -; cdr3_aa: CATSRGRQGGMETQYF; cdr3_nt: TGTGCCACCAGCAGGGGCCGACAGGGTGGAATGGAGACCCAGTACTTC
j_call: TRBJ1-1; cdr3_length: 13; d_call: TRBD1; v_call: TRBV15; clone_size: -; cdr3_aa: CATSRTGDREAFF; cdr3_nt: TGTGCCACCAGCAGAACCGGGGACAGAGAAGCTTTCTTT